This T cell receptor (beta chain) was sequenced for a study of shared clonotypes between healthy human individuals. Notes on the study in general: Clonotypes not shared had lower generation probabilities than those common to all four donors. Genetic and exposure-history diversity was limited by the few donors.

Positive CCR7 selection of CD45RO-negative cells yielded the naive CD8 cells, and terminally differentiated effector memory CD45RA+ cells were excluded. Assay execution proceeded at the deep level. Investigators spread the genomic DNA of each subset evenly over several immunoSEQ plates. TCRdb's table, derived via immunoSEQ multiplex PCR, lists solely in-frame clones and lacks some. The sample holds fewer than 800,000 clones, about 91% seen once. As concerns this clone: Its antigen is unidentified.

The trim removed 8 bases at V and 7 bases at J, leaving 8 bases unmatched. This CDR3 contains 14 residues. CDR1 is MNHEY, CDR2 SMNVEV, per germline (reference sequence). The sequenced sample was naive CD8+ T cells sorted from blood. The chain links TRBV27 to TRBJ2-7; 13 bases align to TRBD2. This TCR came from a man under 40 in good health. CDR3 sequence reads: CASGSGLAGEEQYF. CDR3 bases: TGTGCCAGCGGGTCAGGACTAGCGGGGGAAGAGCAGTACTTC.